This T cell receptor beta chain was retrieved from a study of blood T cell repertoires in COVID-19. As for the study in general: Whether acute or convalescent, the COVID-19 samples came from the United States, Italy and Spain. PBMCs, B-cell-depleted T cells, or T cells provided the cDNA or gDNA that made up the material.

V lost 4 bases, J lost 5 bases, and 4 bases stayed unmatched. The CDR3 runs 12 residues. The germline CDR1 and CDR2 sequences are SQVTM and ANQGSEA. As processed by the authors: Estimates of nucleated cell counts were drawn from the amplification of reference gene primers. Sequencing was performed with immunoSEQ multiplex PCR; in TCRdb, only in-frame clones are kept and a portion is missing. That table furnishes V, J and clone size, whereas the DNA furnished D and trimming. Found here are under 85,000 clones, 85% to 90% of them singletons; the top ten hold 5.1%. This TCR came from a man of 80 years or more with acute or convalescent COVID-19. The V and J genes are TRBV29-1 and TRBJ2-7; 8 bases match TRBD1. Source material: peripheral blood. This CDR3 is CSVGGDRHEQYF. DNA for the CDR3: TGCAGCGTTGGGGGGGACAGGCACGAGCAGTACTTC.